Listed below are T cell receptor beta chains from one sample, sequenced in a study of shared clonotypes between healthy human individuals. Only in-frame clones appear in the TCRdb table, and some are missing; sequencing was by immunoSEQ multiplex PCR. This sample has hundreds of thousands of clones, with 73% found just once. The sequenced sample consisted of memory CD4+ T cells sorted from blood. The receptor set was obtained from a woman aged 25-40 years in good health. The CDR3 runs from the conserved cysteine through the conserved F or W. The D gene is left open where the match is weak. Size is omitted from some rows. Given values are once, few, many or a class for expanded clones.

J gene: TRBJ1-2; V gene: TRBV6-1; D gene: NA; clone size: once; CDR3 DNA: TGTGCCAGCAGTGAAGATAGACGTAGTAGCTACACCTTC; CDR3 protein: CASSEDRRSSYTF
J gene: TRBJ1-3; V gene: TRBV6-1; D gene: TRBD1; clone size: NA; CDR3 DNA: TGTGCCAGCAGTGAAAACAGGGGCTTTAAGGGAAACACCATATATTTT; CDR3 protein: CASSENRGFKGNTIYF
J gene: TRBJ1-5; V gene: TRBV28; D gene: NA; clone size: NA; CDR3 DNA: TGTGCCAGCAGTAGGGGGATGGTTCAGCCCCAGCATTTT; CDR3 protein: CASSRGMVQPQHF
J gene: TRBJ2-1; V gene: TRBV10-1; D gene: TRBD2; clone size: once; CDR3 DNA: TGCGCCAGCAGTGAACTAGCGGGAGTTACTGAGCAGTTCTTC; CDR3 protein: CASSELAGVTEQFF
J gene: TRBJ1-1; V gene: TRBV19; D gene: TRBD1; clone size: once; CDR3 DNA: TGTGCCAGTAGTAGAGGACAGGGGAGTGAAGCTTTCTTT; CDR3 protein: CASSRGQGSEAFF
J gene: TRBJ2-7; V gene: TRBV15; D gene: NA; clone size: NA; CDR3 DNA: TGTGCCACCAGCAGACCCCCCTCCTACGAGCAGTACTTC; CDR3 protein: CATSRPPSYEQYF
J gene: TRBJ2-5; V gene: TRBV2; D gene: NA; clone size: NA; CDR3 DNA: TGTGCCGGAGGGCCAAACAAAGAGACCCAGTACTTC; CDR3 protein: CAGGPNKETQYF
J gene: TRBJ1-2; V gene: TRBV6-1; D gene: NA; clone size: NA; CDR3 DNA: TGTGCCAGCAGTGAATTGTTAGGGTCTAACTATGGCTACACCTTC; CDR3 protein: CASSELLGSNYGYTF
J gene: TRBJ1-1; V gene: TRBV19; D gene: NA; clone size: NA; CDR3 DNA: TGTGCCAGTAGGGGGGGACCGGTGGACACTGAAGCTTTCTTT; CDR3 protein: CASRGGPVDTEAFF
J gene: TRBJ1-4; V gene: TRBV25-1; D gene: TRBD1; clone size: NA; CDR3 DNA: TGTGCCAGCAGTGTCCGACAGGGGTTTGAAAAACTGTTTTTT; CDR3 protein: CASSVRQGFEKLFF
J gene: TRBJ2-7; V gene: TRBV7-9; D gene: NA; clone size: NA; CDR3 DNA: TGTGCCAGCAGGAGCTATCCTGGTGACGAGCAGTACTTC; CDR3 protein: CASRSYPGDEQYF
J gene: TRBJ1-4; V gene: TRBV7-8; D gene: TRBD1; clone size: many; CDR3 DNA: TGTGCCAGCAGCTCCGACAGGGGATTTGAAAAACTGTTTTTT; CDR3 protein: CASSSDRGFEKLFF
J gene: TRBJ1-5; V gene: TRBV6-5; D gene: TRBD1; clone size: NA; CDR3 DNA: TGTGCCAGCACCATTCGACAGGGTGGCCAGCCCCAGCATTTT; CDR3 protein: CASTIRQGGQPQHF
J gene: TRBJ2-7; V gene: TRBV27; D gene: TRBD1; clone size: NA; CDR3 DNA: TGTGCCAGCAAGAGGGGGCAACGCAACGAGCAGTACTTC; CDR3 protein: CASKRGQRNEQYF
J gene: TRBJ2-7; V gene: TRBV28; D gene: NA; clone size: NA; CDR3 DNA: TGTGCCAGCAGTTCCCTAACTCCCTACGAGCAGTACTTC; CDR3 protein: CASSSLTPYEQYF
J gene: TRBJ1-5; V gene: TRBV30; D gene: TRBD1; clone size: once; CDR3 DNA: TGTGCCTGGAGTGTCCGGACAGGGACGATCTGGGGCAATCAGCCCCAGCATTTT; CDR3 protein: CAWSVRTGTIWGNQPQHF
J gene: TRBJ1-2; V gene: TRBV9; D gene: NA; clone size: NA; CDR3 DNA: TGTGCCAGCAGCGCAGGATTCTATGGCTACACCTTC; CDR3 protein: CASSAGFYGYTF
J gene: TRBJ2-5; V gene: TRBV6-5; D gene: TRBD2; clone size: NA; CDR3 DNA: TGTGCCAGCAGTTATTTTGGAGCGGGGGGACAAGAGACCCAGTACTTC; CDR3 protein: CASSYFGAGGQETQYF
J gene: TRBJ1-5; V gene: TRBV10-3; D gene: TRBD1; clone size: NA; CDR3 DNA: TGTGCCATCAGTGGGGGACAGGGCCAGCCCCAGCATTTT; CDR3 protein: CAISGGQGQPQHF
J gene: TRBJ1-2; V gene: TRBV7-9; D gene: TRBD1; clone size: many; CDR3 DNA: TGTGCCAGCAGCCCCCGGACAGGATTGAACTATGGCTACACCTTC; CDR3 protein: CASSPRTGLNYGYTF
J gene: TRBJ1-2; V gene: TRBV6-1; D gene: NA; clone size: NA; CDR3 DNA: TGTGCCAGCAGTGTGGACAGCAGCTATGGCTACACCTTC; CDR3 protein: CASSVDSSYGYTF
J gene: TRBJ2-1; V gene: TRBV30; D gene: TRBD2; clone size: NA; CDR3 DNA: TGTGCCTGGAGCCACCCCGGGACTAGCTACAATGAGCAGTTCTTC; CDR3 protein: CAWSHPGTSYNEQFF
J gene: TRBJ2-4; V gene: TRBV19; D gene: TRBD1; clone size: few; CDR3 DNA: TGTGCCAGTAGTAAGACAGGGCCAGACATTCAGTACTTC; CDR3 protein: CASSKTGPDIQYF
J gene: TRBJ2-1; V gene: TRBV27; D gene: NA; clone size: NA; CDR3 DNA: TGTGCCAGCAGTTTAGTGGGGGAATATAATGAGCAGTTCTTC; CDR3 protein: CASSLVGEYNEQFF
J gene: TRBJ1-5; V gene: TRBV20-1; D gene: NA; clone size: once; CDR3 DNA: TGCAGCGTGGGGGTGAATCAGCCCCAGCATTTT; CDR3 protein: CSVGVNQPQHF
J gene: TRBJ2-7; V gene: TRBV28; D gene: NA; clone size: NA; CDR3 DNA: TGTGCCACCGAGGTTGGGACTGTCAACTACGAGCAGTACTTC; CDR3 protein: CATEVGTVNYEQYF
J gene: TRBJ2-7; V gene: TRBV6-5; D gene: TRBD2; clone size: few; CDR3 DNA: TGTGCCAGCACAGGGCGGGAGAGCTCCTACGAGCAGTACTTC; CDR3 protein: CASTGRESSYEQYF
J gene: TRBJ1-5; V gene: TRBV18; D gene: NA; clone size: NA; CDR3 DNA: TGTGCCAGCTCACCTGGAGACCTGAGCAATCAGCCCCAGCATTTT; CDR3 protein: CASSPGDLSNQPQHF
J gene: TRBJ2-1; V gene: TRBV2; D gene: TRBD1; clone size: NA; CDR3 DNA: TGTGCCAGCGATCAACAGGGGGCACGGGATAATGAGCAGTTCTTC; CDR3 protein: CASDQQGARDNEQFF
J gene: TRBJ1-1; V gene: TRBV6-1; D gene: TRBD1; clone size: once; CDR3 DNA: TGTGCCACGTATCGGACAGGGCGCACTGAAGCTTTCTTT; CDR3 protein: CATYRTGRTEAFF
J gene: TRBJ1-1; V gene: TRBV2; D gene: TRBD1; clone size: once; CDR3 DNA: TGTGCCAGCAACAGGGGGCGGAACACTGAAGCTTTCTTT; CDR3 protein: CASNRGRNTEAFF
J gene: TRBJ2-3; V gene: TRBV25-1; D gene: TRBD1; clone size: NA; CDR3 DNA: TGTGCCAGCAGCCTCGAGGGGACAGGGGGCGGAGAGACAGATACGCAGTATTTT; CDR3 protein: CASSLEGTGGGETDTQYF
J gene: TRBJ2-7; V gene: TRBV1; D gene: NA; clone size: NA; CDR3 DNA: TGCACCAGCAGCCAAGGACAGGGCGAAGAGCAGTACTTC; CDR3 protein: CTSSQGQGEEQYF
J gene: TRBJ1-5; V gene: TRBV6-5; D gene: NA; clone size: many; CDR3 DNA: TGTGCCAGCAGCCTTAGGAACAATCAGCCCCAGCATTTT; CDR3 protein: CASSLRNNQPQHF
J gene: TRBJ1-4; V gene: TRBV5-4; D gene: TRBD1; clone size: NA; CDR3 DNA: TGTGCCAGCAGCTCTCGGACAGGGGGTGATGAAAAACTGTTTTTT; CDR3 protein: CASSSRTGGDEKLFF
J gene: TRBJ1-2; V gene: TRBV14; D gene: TRBD1; clone size: once; CDR3 DNA: TGTGCCAGCAGCCAAGAGGGGACAGGAGGCTACACCTTC; CDR3 protein: CASSQEGTGGYTF
J gene: TRBJ1-2; V gene: TRBV2; D gene: TRBD1; clone size: few; CDR3 DNA: TGTGCCAGCAGCGGGACAGGAGGTGTGTTCTATGGCTACACCTTC; CDR3 protein: CASSGTGGVFYGYTF
J gene: TRBJ2-1; V gene: TRBV5-1; D gene: TRBD2; clone size: NA; CDR3 DNA: TGCGCCAGCAGCTTGAATAGCGGGAGCTACAATGAGCAGTTCTTC; CDR3 protein: CASSLNSGSYNEQFF
J gene: TRBJ2-5; V gene: TRBV2; D gene: TRBD1; clone size: NA; CDR3 DNA: TGTGCCAGCAGTCGGGGCCAGACAGGGCTACAAGAGACCCAGTACTTC; CDR3 protein: CASSRGQTGLQETQYF
J gene: TRBJ2-2; V gene: TRBV27; D gene: TRBD2; clone size: NA; CDR3 DNA: TGTGCCAGCGTCGGGCTAGCGGGAACCGGGGAGCTGTTTTTT; CDR3 protein: CASVGLAGTGELFF
J gene: TRBJ1-2; V gene: TRBV11-3; D gene: NA; clone size: NA; CDR3 DNA: TGTGCCAGCAGCTCCGTGTGGCAGGGCGGAGTTTATGGCTACACCTTC; CDR3 protein: CASSSVWQGGVYGYTF
J gene: TRBJ2-7; V gene: TRBV6-1; D gene: NA; clone size: NA; CDR3 DNA: TGTGCCAGCAGTGAATTTCCGGCAACCTACGAGCAGTACTTC; CDR3 protein: CASSEFPATYEQYF
J gene: TRBJ2-7; V gene: TRBV5-8; D gene: NA; clone size: few; CDR3 DNA: TGTGCCAGCAGCCAAGAACAGGGTCTGAGCTCCTACGAGCAGTACTTC; CDR3 protein: CASSQEQGLSSYEQYF
J gene: TRBJ1-5; V gene: TRBV19; D gene: NA; clone size: once; CDR3 DNA: TGTGCCAGTAGTCGCAGGGGCAGGGCCCCCCTTCAGCCCCAGCATTTT; CDR3 protein: CASSRRGRAPLQPQHF
J gene: TRBJ2-1; V gene: TRBV11-2; D gene: NA; clone size: NA; CDR3 DNA: TGTGCCAGCAGCCAGGGCGTATGGGTGGCTAGCTACAATGAGCAGTTCTTC; CDR3 protein: CASSQGVWVASYNEQFF
J gene: TRBJ2-2; V gene: TRBV5-4; D gene: TRBD2; clone size: NA; CDR3 DNA: TGTGCCAGCAGCTTTGGCGGGAGTATTACCGGGGAGCTGTTTTTT; CDR3 protein: CASSFGGSITGELFF
J gene: TRBJ1-1; V gene: TRBV30; D gene: TRBD1; clone size: NA; CDR3 DNA: TGTGCCTTGACAGGGATGAACACTGAAGCTTTCTTT; CDR3 protein: CALTGMNTEAFF
J gene: TRBJ1-5; V gene: TRBV19; D gene: TRBD1; clone size: NA; CDR3 DNA: TGTGCCAGTAGTATCCTCCAGACAGGGGGGGTATTTGGCAATCAGCCCCAGCATTTT; CDR3 protein: CASSILQTGGVFGNQPQHF
J gene: TRBJ1-2; V gene: TRBV19; D gene: NA; clone size: NA; CDR3 DNA: TGTGCCAGTAGTACATACGCGACAAGCGGTGGGTATGGCTACACCTTC; CDR3 protein: CASSTYATSGGYGYTF